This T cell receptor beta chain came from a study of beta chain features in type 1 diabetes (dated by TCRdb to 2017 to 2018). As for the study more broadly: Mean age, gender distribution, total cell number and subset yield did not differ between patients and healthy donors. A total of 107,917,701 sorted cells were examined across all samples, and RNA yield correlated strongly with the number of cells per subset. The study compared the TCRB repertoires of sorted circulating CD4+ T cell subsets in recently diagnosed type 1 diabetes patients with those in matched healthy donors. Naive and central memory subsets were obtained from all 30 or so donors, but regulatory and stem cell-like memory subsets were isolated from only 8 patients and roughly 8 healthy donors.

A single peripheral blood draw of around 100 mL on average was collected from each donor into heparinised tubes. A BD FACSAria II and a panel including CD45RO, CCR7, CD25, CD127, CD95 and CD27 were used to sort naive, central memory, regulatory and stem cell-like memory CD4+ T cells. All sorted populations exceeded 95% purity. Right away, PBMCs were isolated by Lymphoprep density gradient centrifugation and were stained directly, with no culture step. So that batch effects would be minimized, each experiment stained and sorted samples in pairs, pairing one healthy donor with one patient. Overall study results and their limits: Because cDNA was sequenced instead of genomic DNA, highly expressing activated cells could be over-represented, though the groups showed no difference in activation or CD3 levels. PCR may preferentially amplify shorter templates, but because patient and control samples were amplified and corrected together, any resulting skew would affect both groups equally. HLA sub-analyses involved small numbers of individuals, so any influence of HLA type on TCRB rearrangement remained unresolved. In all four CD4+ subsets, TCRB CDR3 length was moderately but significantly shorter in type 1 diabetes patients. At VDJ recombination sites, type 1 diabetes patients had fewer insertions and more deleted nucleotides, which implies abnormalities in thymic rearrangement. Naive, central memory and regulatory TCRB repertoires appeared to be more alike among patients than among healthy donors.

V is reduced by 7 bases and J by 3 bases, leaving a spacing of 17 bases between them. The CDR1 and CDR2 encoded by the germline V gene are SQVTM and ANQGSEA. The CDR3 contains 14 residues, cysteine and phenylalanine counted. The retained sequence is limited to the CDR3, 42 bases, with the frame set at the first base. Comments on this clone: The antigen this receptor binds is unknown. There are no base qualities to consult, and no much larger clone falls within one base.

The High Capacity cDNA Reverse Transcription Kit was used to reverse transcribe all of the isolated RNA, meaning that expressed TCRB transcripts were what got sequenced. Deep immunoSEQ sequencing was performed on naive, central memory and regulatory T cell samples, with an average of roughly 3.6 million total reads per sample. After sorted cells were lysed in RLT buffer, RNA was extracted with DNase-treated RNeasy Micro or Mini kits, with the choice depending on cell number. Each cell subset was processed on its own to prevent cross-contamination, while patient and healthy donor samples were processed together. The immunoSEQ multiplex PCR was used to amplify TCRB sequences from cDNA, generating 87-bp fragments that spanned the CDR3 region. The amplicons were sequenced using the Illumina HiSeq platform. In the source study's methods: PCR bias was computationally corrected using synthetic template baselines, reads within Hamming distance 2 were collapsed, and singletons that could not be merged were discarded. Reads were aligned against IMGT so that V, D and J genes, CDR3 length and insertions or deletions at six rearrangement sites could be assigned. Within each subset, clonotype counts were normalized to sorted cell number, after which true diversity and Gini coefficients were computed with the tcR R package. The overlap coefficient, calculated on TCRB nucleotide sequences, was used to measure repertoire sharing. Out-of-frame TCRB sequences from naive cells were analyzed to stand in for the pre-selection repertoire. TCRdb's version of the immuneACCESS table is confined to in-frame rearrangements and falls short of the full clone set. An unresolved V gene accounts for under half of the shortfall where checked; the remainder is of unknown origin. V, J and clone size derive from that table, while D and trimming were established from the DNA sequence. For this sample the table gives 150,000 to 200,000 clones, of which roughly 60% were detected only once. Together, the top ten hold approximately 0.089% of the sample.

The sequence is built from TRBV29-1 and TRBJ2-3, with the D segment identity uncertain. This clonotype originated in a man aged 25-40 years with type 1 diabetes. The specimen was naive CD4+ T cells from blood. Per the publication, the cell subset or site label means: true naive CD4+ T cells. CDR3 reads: CSDRFEQRTDTQYF. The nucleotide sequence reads TGCAGCGACCGCTTTGAACAGCGTACAGATACGCAGTATTTT.